The present entry profiles one T cell receptor beta chain with its context. Its antigen is not identified. TCRdb independently ran MiXCR on the 5' RACE reads; one entry per CDR3 protein. This repertoire shows 350,000 to 400,000 distinct CDR3 sequences, 28% found once; its top ten account for roughly 5.5%. This record belongs to a study of identical twins' blood T cells. Points from the study as a whole: Each donor's most abundant TCRbeta clonotypes shared more CDR3 sequences with her twin than unrelated donors. Shared CDR3 clonotype counts tracked mainly the product of cloneset sizes.

Germline CDR1 DFQATT, CDR2 SNEGSKA (reference sequence). The V end lost 6 bases, the J end lost 2 bases, and 14 bases lay between the germline ends. This CDR3 comprises 13 residues. Sequencing used PBMCs. The TCR originated in a woman aged 18-49 years in good health. The chain joins TRBV20-1 to TRBJ2-7; tentative D call: TRBD1 (5 bases). CDR3 sequence (DNA): TGCAGTGCCAGGGATGGACGGACCTACGAGCAGTACTTC. It is translated as CSARDGRTYEQYF.